The source of this TCR beta chain is a study of glioma-infiltrating T cells after dendritic cell vaccination. CDR3 length: 14 amino acids. V lost 1 base to trimming and J lost 7 bases, with 11 bases between them. The germline V gene encodes CDR1 SGHAT and CDR2 FQNNGV. Only in-frame clones appear in the TCRdb table, and some are missing; sequencing was by immunoSEQ multiplex PCR. The data hold about 92,000 clones, with approximately 84% observed a single time. The chain has TRBV11-2 and TRBJ1-5, with D possibly being TRBD1 (5 bases). The TCR originated in a human donor with glioblastoma. This specimen consisted of blood, obtained before dendritic cell vaccination. This chain's CDR3 is CASSLAPGPQPQHF. DNA of the CDR3: TGTGCCAGCAGCTTAGCCCCAGGGCCCCAGCCCCAGCATTTT.